This TCR beta chain was sequenced for a study of STAT5B mutations in CD4+ large granular lymphocyte leukemia. A few counts support this clone. What it binds is not known. The protocol was immunoSEQ multiplex PCR, while the TCRdb copy is restricted to in-frame clones and leaves out a portion. The table shows roughly 32,000 clones, with roughly 89% occurring only once. Trimming shortened V by 3 bases and J by 0 bases, and 8 bases separated the two germline ends. CDR3 size: 15 residues. Germline V gene data show CDR1 as MGHDK and CDR2 as SYGVNS. Regarding the study as a whole: Patient CD4-sorted repertoires stayed more clonal than healthy ones after leukemic-clone removal. Main leukemic clonotypes were patient-specific, but approximately 25% appeared at low frequency elsewhere. The CD4+ versus CD8+ T-LGLL clonality difference may reflect limited sample size.

The origin of this receptor is a human donor in good health. The source material was CD4+ T cells from blood buffy coats. The V gene is TRBV25-1, the J gene TRBJ1-4; D is uncertain. DNA of the CDR3: TGTGCCAGCAGTGACCCATCCTCAACTAATGAAAAACTGTTTTTT. Protein: CASSDPSSTNEKLFF.